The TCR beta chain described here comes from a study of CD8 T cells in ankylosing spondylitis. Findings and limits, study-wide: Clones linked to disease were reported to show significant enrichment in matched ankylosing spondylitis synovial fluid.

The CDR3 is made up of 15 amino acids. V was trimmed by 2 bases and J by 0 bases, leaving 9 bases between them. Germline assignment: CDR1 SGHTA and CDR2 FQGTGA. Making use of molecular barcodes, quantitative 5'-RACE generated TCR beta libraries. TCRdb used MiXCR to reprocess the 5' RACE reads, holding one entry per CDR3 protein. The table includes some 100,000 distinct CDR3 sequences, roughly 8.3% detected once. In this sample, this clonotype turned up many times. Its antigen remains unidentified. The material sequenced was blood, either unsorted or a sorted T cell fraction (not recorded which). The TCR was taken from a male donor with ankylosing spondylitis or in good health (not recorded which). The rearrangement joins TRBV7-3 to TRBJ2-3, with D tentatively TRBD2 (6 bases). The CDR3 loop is CASSLYRGSTDTQYF. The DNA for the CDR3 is TGTGCCAGCAGCTTATATCGGGGGAGCACAGATACGCAGTATTTT.